What follows are 23 T cell receptor beta chains derived from one specimen sequenced in a study of blood T cell repertoires in COVID-19. The method was immunoSEQ multiplex PCR; TCRdb's version includes in-frame clones alone and lacks a portion of them. The table has about 240,000 clones, roughly four fifths seen once. Input material: peripheral blood. Source of these receptors: a woman aged 55 to 70 with active or convalescent COVID-19.

Only a few counts were recorded for this clone. The rearrangement joins TRBV19 to TRBJ1-4; a weak D match, TRBD1 (6 bases). The CDR3 covers 15 residues. Trimming removed 6 bases at V and 6 bases at J, with 17 bases between. CDR1 is LNHDA, CDR2 SQIVND, per germline (reference sequence). CDR3 protein: CASRATGFDDEKLFF. CDR3 bases: TGTGCCAGTAGGGCTACAGGGTTTGACGATGAAAAACTGTTTTTT.

A note on this clone: Being one base from a much bigger clone, this may be a read error. The J gene is TRBJ1-1, the V gene TRBV11-2; D is ambiguous. Between the trimmed V and J ends, which lost 0 bases and 1 base, there was a span of 3 bases. CDR3 length: 13 residues. CDR1 SGHAT and CDR2 FQNNGV come from the germline V gene. The CDR3 spells CASSLDRNTEAFF. The CDR3 DNA sequence: TGTGCCAGCAGCTTAGACAGGAACACTGAAGCTTTCTTT.

J is TRBJ2-1 and V is TRBV6-1; the D gene is possibly TRBD1 (6 bases). The germline gives CDR1 MNHNS, CDR2 SASEGT. This CDR3 is 14 amino acids long. V lost 3 bases to trimming and J lost 5 bases, with 11 bases between them. This CDR3 reads CASSDRGDNNEQFF. CDR3 bases: TGTGCCAGCAGTGACAGGGGCGATAACAATGAGCAGTTCTTC.

The rearrangement uses TRBV7-2 and TRBJ2-4, with TRBD1 matching over 9 bases. Germline values: CDR1 SGHTA, CDR2 FQGNSA. Trimming removed 5 bases from V and 5 bases from J; junction bases left unmatched: 7. CDR3 length: 15 residues. The CDR3 sequence is CASSIWTGEENIQYF. The CDR3, as DNA: TGTGCCAGCAGCATCTGGACAGGGGAGGAAAACATTCAGTACTTC.

This clone was counted between two and nine times. The chain recombines TRBV3-1 (or the pseudogene TRBV3-2) with TRBJ1-3, with a tentative D call TRBD1 (6 bases). Deletions cut 4 bases from V and 2 bases from J, with 15 bases between. This CDR3 comprises 16 residues. CDR1 LGHDT and CDR2 YNNKEL come from the germline V gene (reference sequence). The CDR3 sequence is CASSRTGSGAGNTIYF. CDR3 coding DNA: TGTGCCAGCAGCCGAACAGGGAGCGGCGCTGGAAACACCATATATTTT.

The rearrangement joins TRBV19 to TRBJ2-2; D unresolved. Germline CDR1 and CDR2: LNHDA and SQIVND (reference sequence). The germline V and J ends were trimmed by 11 bases and 3 bases, with 19 bases remaining between them. The CDR3 extends over 15 amino acids. CDR3 coding DNA: TGTGCCTCACGTAAGGCGGATTTAGACACCGGGGAGCTGTTTTTT. Protein sequence: CASRKADLDTGELFF.

The chain joins TRBV27 to TRBJ2-2, with 7 bases aligning to TRBD1. This CDR3 is built from 14 residues. J was trimmed by 5 bases and V by 6 bases; bases with no gene match: 6. Germline CDR1 reads MNHEY; CDR2 reads SMNVEV (reference sequence). CDR3 nucleotide sequence: TGTGCCAGCAGAAAGGGACAGTCTACCGGGGAGCTGTTTTTT. This encodes CASRKGQSTGELFF.

The rearrangement joins TRBV4-1 to TRBJ1-1, with a weak D call TRBD1 (6 bases). The CDR3 is made up of 16 amino acids. Germline-derived CDR1 and CDR2 are MGHRA and YSYEKL. Deletions cut 8 bases from V and 4 bases from J, with 23 bases between. The chain's CDR3 is CASSLKGGPGVTEAFF. The CDR3 bases are TGCGCCAGCTCCCTTAAGGGGGGGCCGGGGGTCACTGAAGCTTTCTTT.

The chain employs TRBV7-9 and TRBJ1-1; 8 nucleotides line up with TRBD1. Germline-derived CDR1 and CDR2 are SEHNR and FQNEAQ (reference sequence). The CDR3 is made up of 14 amino acids. V was clipped by 5 bases and J by 3 bases; unmatched bases: 5. CDR3: CASSPTGGYTEAFF. As DNA, the CDR3 is TGTGCCAGCAGCCCCACAGGGGGTTACACTGAAGCTTTCTTT.

The chain is built from TRBV6-6 and TRBJ2-3, with D unresolved. From germline, CDR1 is MNHNY and CDR2 SVGAGI (reference sequence). The CDR3 extends over 12 amino acids. Trimming removed 6 bases from V and 6 bases from J, with 10 bases in between. This CDR3 is CASSPGGDTQYF. The CDR3 region has the DNA TGTGCCAGCAGCCCGGGTGGGGATACGCAGTATTTT.

This clone has just a few counts. The chain recombines TRBV3-1 (or the pseudogene TRBV3-2) with TRBJ2-7; 10 bases fit TRBD2. The germline gives CDR1 LGHDT, CDR2 YNNKEL (reference sequence). V shed 6 bases, J shed 3 bases, and the junction held 8 bases outside the gene matches. This CDR3 has 15 amino acids. This chain's CDR3 is CASRPTSGAIYEQYF. CDR3 sequence (DNA): TGTGCCAGCAGACCCACTAGCGGGGCGATCTACGAGCAGTACTTC.

V usage is TRBV4-3 and J usage is TRBJ2-2; the match to TRBD1 covers 7 bases. Trimming at V came to 1 base and at J to 4 bases, leaving 6 bases not matched to a gene. The CDR3 extends over 16 amino acids. The germline V gene has CDR1 LGHNA and CDR2 YSLEER. CDR3 sequence reads: CASSQGGGRSTGELFF. Here the CDR3 DNA reads TGCGCCAGCAGCCAAGGAGGGGGCCGGAGCACCGGGGAGCTGTTTTTT.

This chain uses TRBV7-2 with TRBJ1-4; D is uncertain. The CDR3 is made up of 13 amino acids. Germline V CDR1 and CDR2: SGHTA, FQGNSA. V gave up 2 bases and J gave up 10 bases, with 11 bases separating them. The CDR3 spells CASSLNIAGKLFF. The CDR3 DNA reads as TGTGCCAGCAGCTTAAACATAGCTGGAAAACTGTTTTTT.

The chain links TRBV2 to TRBJ1-5; a weak D match, TRBD1 (6 bases). CDR3 length equals 15 residues. V lost 7 bases to trimming and J lost 2 bases, with 15 bases between them. The germline V gene has CDR1 SNHLY and CDR2 FYNNEI. CDR3 region: CASTYTGRGNQPQHF. The CDR3 DNA sequence: TGTGCCAGCACGTACACAGGGAGGGGCAATCAGCCCCAGCATTTT.

V usage is TRBV4-3 and J usage is TRBJ2-2, with 11 bases identical to TRBD1. The CDR3 consists of 16 residues. CDR1 is LGHNA and CDR2 is YSLEER in the germline V gene. Unmatched junction bases numbered 2, after V lost 0 bases and J lost 5 bases. The CDR3 DNA reads as TGCGCCAGCAGCCAAGAGGGGACAGGGGGGACCGGGGAGCTGTTTTTT. Translated, it gives CASSQEGTGGTGELFF.

V and J are TRBV2 and TRBJ1-4; D perhaps matches TRBD1 (6 bases). The V gene's germline CDR1 is SNHLY and CDR2 FYNNEI. V lost 7 bases to trimming and J lost 6 bases, with 15 bases between them. The CDR3 loop spans 14 amino acids. CDR3 loop: CASIPWGPDEKLFF. The CDR3 DNA reads as TGTGCCAGCATCCCCTGGGGGCCGGATGAAAAACTGTTTTTT. The full variable domain, completed using reference TRBV2 and TRBJ1-4, is EPEVTQTPSHQVTQMGQEVILRCVPISNHLYFYWYRQILGQKVEFLVSFYNNEISEKSEIFDDQFSVERPDGSNFTLKIRSTKLEDSAMYFCASIPWGPDEKLFFGSGTQLSVL.

The chain has TRBV28 and TRBJ1-5; the D is unclear. CDR1 MDHEN and CDR2 SYDVKM come from the germline V gene. Trimming took 3 bases from V and 5 from J, leaving 11 bases between them. CDR3 length: 14 amino acids. CDR3 nucleotides: TGTGCCAGCAGTTTGGTGGCAGGTTATCAGCCCCAGCATTTT. It yields the protein CASSLVAGYQPQHF.

This chain uses TRBV7-6 with TRBJ2-1; 10 positions match TRBD1. Trimming took 2 bases from V and 9 from J; bases not matched to a gene: 10. Germline V CDR1 and CDR2: SGHVS, FNYEAQ. The CDR3 length is 16 residues. This chain's CDR3 is CASSLFSGQGIVEQFF. The CDR3 DNA reads TGTGCCAGCAGCTTATTTTCGGGACAGGGGATCGTTGAGCAGTTCTTC.

The rearrangement links TRBV12-3 or TRBV12-4 to TRBJ1-6, with D perhaps TRBD1 (5 bases). This CDR3 spans 13 amino acids. Trimming stripped 2 bases from V and 8 bases from J, with 7 bases between. The CDR3 loop reads CASSLQGDSPLHF. As DNA, the CDR3 is TGTGCCAGCAGTTTACAGGGCGATTCACCCCTCCACTTT.

This chain uses TRBV6-1 with TRBJ1-2; a weak D match, TRBD1 (6 bases). Germline V gene sequence: CDR1 MNHNS, CDR2 SASEGT. The V end was cut by 2 bases, the J end by 4 bases, with 11 bases between. CDR3 length: 14 amino acids. CDR3 in amino acids: CASSESRGPYGYTF. The CDR3 DNA reads TGTGCCAGCAGTGAAAGCAGGGGCCCCTATGGCTACACCTTC.

The rearrangement links TRBV18 to TRBJ1-1; possibly TRBD1 for D (5 bases). V lost 3 bases and J lost 4, with 15 bases in between. The V gene's germline CDR1 is KGHSH and CDR2 LQKENI. There are 15 residues in the CDR3. CDR3 in amino acids: CASSPAGRGGTEAFF. The CDR3 nucleotides read TGTGCCAGCTCACCGGCGGGGAGGGGAGGCACTGAAGCTTTCTTT.

The CDR3: CASSPRDRGRNSPLHF. The DNA of the CDR3 is TGTGCCAGCAGCCCCCGGGACAGGGGAAGGAATTCACCCCTCCACTTT. The rearrangement joins TRBV3-1 (or the pseudogene TRBV3-2) to TRBJ1-6; TRBD1 matches at 10 bases. CDR1 and CDR2 from the germline V gene are LGHDT and YNNKEL (reference sequence). The CDR3 has 16 amino acids. V was pared by 4 bases and J by 7 bases, with 7 bases of the junction left unmatched.

The CDR3 reads CASSFSGAYNEQFF. In nucleotides, the CDR3 is TGTGCCAGCAGCTTTAGCGGGGCCTACAATGAGCAGTTCTTC. The gene calls are TRBV7-9 and TRBJ2-1; 8 positions agree with TRBD2. Germline CDR1 is SEHNR and CDR2 is FQNEAQ (reference sequence). The CDR3 is made up of 14 amino acids. V was pared by 3 bases and J by 2 bases, with 0 bases of the junction left unmatched. Full variable domain (rest looked up from reference TRBV7-9 and TRBJ2-1): DTGVSQNPRHKITKRGQNVTFRCDPISEHNRLYWYRQTLGQGPEFLTYFQNEAQLEKSRLLSDRFSAERPKGSFSTLEIQRTEQGDSAMYLCASSFSGAYNEQFFGPGTRLTVL.